Each of the 18 T cell receptor beta chains below was sequenced from the same sample in a study of OX40 agonist ivuxolimab in advanced cancers. Clones were sequenced by immunoSEQ multiplex PCR, and TCRdb holds only the in-frame ones, with some missing. This table holds roughly 100,000 clones, about 90% found once. The specimen comprised CD4+ or CD8+ T cells sorted from blood, sampled in a trial of the OX40 agonist ivuxolimab. These receptors all come from an adult with an advanced solid tumor such as melanoma, head and neck, liver or kidney cancer.

This clone showed up many times. This sequence joins TRBV14 and TRBJ1-1; D not resolved. Per the germline V gene, CDR1 is SGHDN and CDR2 is FVKESK. V was pared by 1 base and J by 5 bases, with 11 bases between. The CDR3 is 14 amino acids. This CDR3 is CASSQVFSGTEAFF. CDR3 nucleotide sequence: TGTGCCAGCAGCCAAGTGTTCTCTGGGACTGAAGCTTTCTTT.

This chain uses TRBV5-8 with TRBJ1-5; D not certain. Trimming removed 4 bases at V and 4 bases at J, with 15 bases between. The CDR3 runs 15 residues. Looked up from germline, CDR1 is SGHTS and CDR2 is YDEGEE. CDR3 residues: CASSDRRLSNQPQHF. Written as DNA, the CDR3 is TGTGCCAGCAGCGATAGGAGACTTTCTAATCAGCCCCAGCATTTT.

This clone occurred once. This chain joins TRBV7-2 and TRBJ1-3, with 9 bases lining up with TRBD1. The CDR3 loop spans 17 amino acids. Germline assignment: CDR1 SGHTA and CDR2 FQGNSA. V dropped 1 base and J dropped 0; count of bases not matched to a gene: 4. The CDR3: CASSLGDRAFSGNTIYF. DNA of the CDR3: TGTGCCAGCAGCTTAGGGGACAGGGCTTTCTCTGGAAACACCATATATTTT.

V gene TRBV5-1 combines with J gene TRBJ2-1; 8 bases line up with TRBD1. J gave up 7 bases and V 3 bases, and 15 bases lay outside the gene matches. Per germline, CDR1 SGHRS and CDR2 YFSETQ. The CDR3 length is 17 residues. This CDR3 reads CASSSYTGGGFRNEQFF. The CDR3 region has the DNA TGCGCCAGCAGCTCGTATACAGGGGGAGGTTTTAGGAATGAGCAGTTCTTC. Filled out from reference TRBV5-1 and TRBJ2-1, the complete variable domain reads KAGVTQTPRYLIKTRGQQVTLSCSPISGHRSVSWYQQTPGQGLQFLFEYFSETQRNKGNFPGRFSGRQFSNSRSEMNVSTLELGDSALYLCASSSYTGGGFRNEQFFGPGTRLTVL.

The chain has TRBV10-3 and TRBJ2-2; D might be TRBD2 (6 bases). Germline V lookup: CDR1 ENHRY, CDR2 SYGVKD. V lost 11 bases to trimming and J lost 3 bases, with 7 bases between them. This CDR3 has 11 amino acids. The CDR3 here is CAGGYTGELFF. The CDR3 DNA follows: TGTGCCGGGGGGTACACCGGGGAGCTGTTTTTT.

The CDR3 DNA is TGTGCCAGCAGCGTAGCTGGGGACCCCATAGAGACCCAGTACTTC. It specifies CASSVAGDPIETQYF. This chain connects TRBV9 to TRBJ2-5; tentatively, D is TRBD1 or TRBD2 (5 bases each). Germline CDR1 reads SGDLS; CDR2 reads YYNGEE. The V end lost 0 bases, the J end lost 4 bases, and 13 bases lay between the germline ends. The CDR3 consists of 15 residues.

J is TRBJ1-1 and V is TRBV6-5; TRBD1 might be the D (6 bases). The V end lost 2 bases, the J end lost 2 bases, and 9 bases lay between the germline ends. Germline loops: CDR1 MNHEY, CDR2 SVGAGI. There are 14 residues in the CDR3. CDR3 coding DNA: TGTGCCAGCAGTTACCCGGGACACAACACTGAAGCTTTCTTT. It is translated as CASSYPGHNTEAFF.

The gene calls are TRBV6-6 and TRBJ2-7; possibly TRBD1 for D (6 bases). This CDR3 is 12 amino acids long. Trimming removed 5 bases at V and 3 bases at J, with 8 bases between. Germline V gene data show CDR1 as MNHNY and CDR2 as SVGAGI (reference sequence). This CDR3 reads CASSKGGYEQYF. In DNA form, the CDR3 reads TGTGCCAGCAGTAAAGGGGGCTACGAGCAGTACTTC.

The rearrangement links TRBV25-1 to TRBJ1-5; D may be TRBD1 (6 bases). V shed 4 bases and J shed 5 bases, with 15 bases lying between them. Germline CDR1 is MGHDK and CDR2 is SYGVNS. The CDR3 length is 15 residues. The CDR3 loop reads CASSGQVGPDQPQHF. The CDR3 region has the DNA TGTGCCAGCAGTGGACAGGTCGGGCCCGATCAGCCCCAGCATTTT.

This clone was found once. This chain uses TRBV2 with TRBJ1-2; D is ambiguous. V was clipped by 4 bases and J by 3 bases, with 6 bases between them. Looked up from germline, CDR1 is SNHLY and CDR2 is FYNNEI. The CDR3 has 12 amino acids. CDR3: CASSVEYYGYTF. The CDR3 DNA is TGTGCCAGCAGTGTTGAGTACTATGGCTACACCTTC.

This clone turned up a few times. V gene TRBV18 combines with J gene TRBJ1-1; weak D call: TRBD1 (6 bases). Germline CDR1 reads KGHSH; CDR2 reads LQKENI. Trimming left V 10 bases short and J 7 bases short, with 19 bases between. The CDR3 totals 13 residues. The CDR3 loop reads CATRVGQGGEAFF. As DNA, the CDR3 is TGTGCCACCAGGGTGGGTCAAGGGGGTGAAGCTTTCTTT.

The V gene is TRBV5-5, the J gene TRBJ1-1, with D possibly TRBD1 on 5 matching bases. The CDR3 has 14 amino acids. The V gene lost 2 bases and the J gene lost 12 bases, with 20 bases spanning the gap. Germline CDR1 reads SGHKS; CDR2 reads YYEKEE (reference sequence). DNA for the CDR3: TGTGCCAGCAGCTTTTCCAGCAGTCAGGGAGAAACTTTCTTT. This gives the protein CASSFSSSQGETFF.

CDR3 coding DNA: TGTGCCAGCAGCCCCGACAGGGGAACCTACGAGCAGTACTTC. This codes for CASSPDRGTYEQYF. The chain recombines TRBV5-4 with TRBJ2-7; 8 positions agree with TRBD1. In germline, CDR1 is SGHNT, CDR2 YYREEE (reference sequence). Trimming at V came to 4 bases and at J to 2 bases, leaving 5 bases not matched to a gene. CDR3 length equals 14 residues.

This sequence joins TRBV5-5 and TRBJ1-2, with D uncertain. Germline CDR1 and CDR2: SGHKS and YYEKEE (reference sequence). V dropped 0 bases and J dropped 8 bases, with 17 bases sitting between them. CDR3 length: 15 residues. The CDR3 spells CASSLARASVGGYTF. Written as DNA, the CDR3 is TGTGCCAGCAGCTTGGCCCGGGCCTCGGTCGGAGGCTACACCTTC. The entire variable domain, with the rest obtained from reference TRBV5-5 and TRBJ1-2, is as follows: DAGVTQSPTHLIKTRGQQVTLRCSPISGHKSVSWYQQVLGQGPQFIFQYYEKEERGRGNFPDRFSARQFPNYSSELNVNALLLGDSALYLCASSLARASVGGYTFGSGTRLTVV.

The chain has TRBV5-6 and TRBJ1-1; TRBD1 aligns across 12 bases. Trimming at V came to 0 bases and at J to 5 bases, leaving 11 bases not matched to a gene. The CDR3 consists of 18 residues. CDR1 is SGHDT, CDR2 YYEEEE, per germline. The CDR3 loop is CASSLGAGTGGGDTEAFF. The CDR3 region has the DNA TGTGCCAGCAGCTTGGGGGCCGGGACAGGGGGCGGCGATACTGAAGCTTTCTTT.

V usage is TRBV7-2 and J usage is TRBJ1-4; 7 bases map to TRBD1. The V and J ends lost 2 bases and 3 bases, in that order; junction bases with no gene match: 9. This CDR3 comprises 17 residues. CDR1 is SGHTA and CDR2 is FQGNSA in the germline V gene. The CDR3 DNA reads as TGTGCCAGCAGCTTAATGACAGGGCGGGCGGCTAATGAAAAACTGTTTTTT. Translating it yields CASSLMTGRAANEKLFF. Looking up the rest from reference TRBV7-2 and TRBJ1-4 gives the full variable domain: GAGVSQSPSNKVTEKGKDVELRCDPISGHTALYWYRQSLGQGLEFLIYFQGNSAPDKSGLPSDRFSAERTGGSVSTLTIQRTQQEDSAVYLCASSLMTGRAANEKLFFGSGTQLSVL.

The chain couples TRBV15 to TRBJ2-2, with TRBD2 as a possible D gene (5 bases). Trimming cost V 1 base and J 0 bases, with 6 bases left between them. Germline values: CDR1 LNHNV, CDR2 YYDKDF (reference sequence). There are 15 residues in the CDR3. CDR3 protein: CATSRGGSNTGELFF. The CDR3 nucleotides read TGTGCCACCAGCAGAGGAGGGTCGAACACCGGGGAGCTGTTTTTT.

This sequence joins TRBV7-3 and TRBJ2-7; D uncertain. The germline V gene has CDR1 SGHTA and CDR2 FQGTGA. This CDR3 contains 13 residues. V was cut by 3 bases and J by 6 bases, with 12 bases left in between. DNA for the CDR3: TGTGCCAGCAGCTTTACTAACACTGGCGAGCAGTACTTC. It encodes CASSFTNTGEQYF.